This TCR beta chain was identified during a study of PD-L1 blockade in urothelial cancer. Templates that were synthetic TCR analogs were spiked into each PCR. TCRdb's copy holds only in-frame clones and misses some; the assay was immunoSEQ multiplex PCR. The data contain approximately 71,000 clones, approximately 91% of them singletons. V lost 0 bases, J lost 4 bases, and 10 bases lay in between. CDR3 length: 14 residues. Germline CDR1 SGHRS, CDR2 YFSETQ. The J gene is TRBJ1-2, the V gene TRBV5-1; D might be TRBD1 (6 bases). This sample comprised PBMCs, obtained around atezolizumab (anti-PD-L1) treatment. The sequence was collected from a man between 60 and 75 years old with urothelial cancer. CDR3 amino acids: CASSLEGGSYGYTF. The CDR3 nucleotides are TGCGCCAGCAGCTTGGAAGGGGGAAGCTATGGCTACACCTTC.